These 5 T cell receptor beta chains were sequenced from one sample in a study of PD-1 blockade in classical Hodgkin lymphoma. Libraries were prepared by immunoSEQ multiplex PCR; TCRdb keeps only in-frame clonotypes and omits some of them. Here the sample spans tens of thousands of clones, less than 80% being singletons. After autologous stem cell transplantation all patients relapsed, and prior brentuximab vedotin exposure differed between cohorts. The sample in question was peripheral blood mononuclear cells (PBMCs), obtained at baseline. The source of these receptors is a human donor with classical Hodgkin lymphoma.

The sample holds many counts of this clone. This rearrangement joins TRBV2 to TRBJ2-1; possibly TRBD2 for D (5 bases). The CDR3 is 14 amino acids. Trimming took 7 bases from V and 7 from J, leaving 17 bases between them. CDR1 and CDR2 from the germline V gene are SNHLY and FYNNEI. In nucleotides, the CDR3 is TGTGCCAGCACCAACTCTGCGGGCAGGAATGAGCAGTTCTTC. Protein sequence: CASTNSAGRNEQFF.

The J gene is TRBJ2-7, the V gene TRBV28, with 7 bases matching TRBD2. Per the germline V gene, CDR1 is MDHEN and CDR2 is SYDVKM. The junction had 10 bases not matched to a gene; V was cut back by 5 bases and J by 3 bases. The CDR3 is made up of 15 amino acids. The CDR3 DNA is TGTGCCAGCAGTCCCCTCGGGGAGGGGAGCTACGAGCAGTACTTC. Protein product: CASSPLGEGSYEQYF.

CDR3: CASSLDFGGRAAVETQYF. The DNA of the CDR3 is TGTGCCAGCAGCTTAGATTTCGGCGGGAGGGCCGCTGTAGAGACCCAGTACTTC. The genes are TRBV11-3 and TRBJ2-5, with 9 positions matching TRBD2. Losses at the gene ends were 0 bases for V and 4 bases for J; bases not matched to a gene: 12. This CDR3 has 18 residues. Germline CDR1 is SGHNT and CDR2 is YENEEA. Based on the CDR3 plus reference TRBV11-3 and TRBJ2-5, the full variable domain is EAGVVQSPRYKIIEKKQPVAFWCNPISGHNTLYWYLQNLGQGPELLIRYENEEAVDDSQLPKDRFSAERLKGVDSTLKIQPAELGDSAVYLCASSLDFGGRAAVETQYFGPGTRLLVL.

The chain couples TRBV11-2 to TRBJ2-1; D unresolved. V gave up 2 bases and J gave up 7 bases, with 6 bases separating them. The CDR3 length is 12 residues. CDR1 is SGHAT and CDR2 is FQNNGV in the germline V gene. CDR3: CASSLLGNEQFF. The DNA of the CDR3 is TGTGCCAGCAGCTTACTGGGTAATGAGCAGTTCTTC.

With regard to this clone: The junction and the germline gene differ at one end; a read error may be behind it. The rearrangement joins TRBV27 to TRBJ1-6; D is ambiguous. Germline V gene sequence: CDR1 MNHEY, CDR2 SMNVEV (reference sequence). The CDR3 sequence is 13 residues long. This chain's CDR3 is CASRERANPPLHF. CDR3 coding DNA: TGTGCCAGCAGGGAGCGGGCTAATCCACCCCTCCACTTT.